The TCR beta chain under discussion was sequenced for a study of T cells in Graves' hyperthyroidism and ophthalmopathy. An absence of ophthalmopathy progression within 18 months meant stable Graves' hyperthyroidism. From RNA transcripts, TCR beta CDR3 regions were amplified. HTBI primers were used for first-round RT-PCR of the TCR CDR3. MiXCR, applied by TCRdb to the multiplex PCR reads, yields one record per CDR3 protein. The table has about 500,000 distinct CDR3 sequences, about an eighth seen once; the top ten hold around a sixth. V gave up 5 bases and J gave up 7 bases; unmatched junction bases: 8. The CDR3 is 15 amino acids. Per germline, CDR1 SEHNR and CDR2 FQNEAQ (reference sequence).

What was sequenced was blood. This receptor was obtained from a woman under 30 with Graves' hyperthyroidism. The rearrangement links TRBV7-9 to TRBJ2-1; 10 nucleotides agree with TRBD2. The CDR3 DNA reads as TGTGCCAGCAGCCCTCCGGGACTAGCGAGGAATGAGCAGTTCTTC. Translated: CASSPPGLARNEQFF. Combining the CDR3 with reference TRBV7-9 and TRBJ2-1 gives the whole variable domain DTGVSQNPRHKITKRGQNVTFRCDPISEHNRLYWYRQTLGQGPEFLTYFQNEAQLEKSRLLSDRFSAERPKGSFSTLEIQRTEQGDSAMYLCASSPPGLARNEQFFGPGTRLTVL.